A selection of T cell receptor beta chains follows, all from one sample in a study of cytomegalovirus exposure and HLA in healthy donors. Measured with immunoSEQ multiplex PCR; TCRdb has only the in-frame clones, and not every one. The sample lists fewer than 130,000 clones; around three quarters were seen once. Sequences were obtained from PBMCs. These receptors were obtained from a female donor in good health and CMV-seropositive. CDR3s include the opening cysteine and the closing phenylalanine or tryptophan. A D gene is named only where the DNA matches it firmly. Expanded clones are given a class, and other clones once, few, many or no size at all.

size: -
J: TRBJ2-5
D: -
V: TRBV5-5
DNA: TGTGCCAGCAGTCCAGGGTCACAAGAGACCCAGTACTTC
CDR3: CASSPGSQETQYF

size: -
J: TRBJ2-3
D: -
V: TRBV28
DNA: TGTGCCACCCTCCTATTCCCAGATACGCAGTATTTT
CDR3: CATLLFPDTQYF

size: once
J: TRBJ2-5
D: TRBD1
V: TRBV10-3
DNA: TGTGCCATCAACTCCCAGACAGGGTCCCAAGAGACCCAGTACTTC
CDR3: CAINSQTGSQETQYF

size: once
J: TRBJ2-3
D: -
V: TRBV20-1
DNA: TGCAGTGCTGAGAAGGGAGAGCAGTATTTT
CDR3: CSAEKGEQYF

size: few
J: TRBJ2-7
D: TRBD1
V: TRBV6-1
DNA: TGTGCCAGCAGTGAATGGCGAGGGGGCGGGTACGAGCAGTACTTC
CDR3: CASSEWRGGGYEQYF

size: -
J: TRBJ1-1
D: TRBD1
V: TRBV29-1
DNA: TGCAGCGTTGAGAGGGGGCCGATAGCTTTCTTT
CDR3: CSVERGPIAFF

size: -
J: TRBJ2-5
D: -
V: TRBV29-1
DNA: TGCAGCGAGGGTGACAGTTTGACCCAAGAGACCCAGTACTTC
CDR3: CSEGDSLTQETQYF

size: -
J: TRBJ1-2
D: -
V: TRBV2
DNA: TGTGCCAGCAGTGTGACAGGCTCCTTTAACTATGGCTACACCTTC
CDR3: CASSVTGSFNYGYTF

size: once
J: TRBJ2-1
D: TRBD1
V: TRBV7-9
DNA: TGTGCCAGCAGCCCCCAGGGGGATGAGCAGTTCTTC
CDR3: CASSPQGDEQFF

size: -
J: TRBJ1-1
D: -
V: TRBV27
DNA: TGTGCCAGCAGTTGGGGCCGGCAACTGAACACTGAAGCTTTCTTT
CDR3: CASSWGRQLNTEAFF

size: -
J: TRBJ1-2
D: -
V: TRBV27
DNA: TGTGCCAGCAGTTCCCCGGGAGGTGGCTACACCTTC
CDR3: CASSSPGGGYTF

size: -
J: TRBJ2-7
D: TRBD1
V: TRBV11-2
DNA: TGTGCCAGCAGCTTAACGACAGGGGATACCTACGAGCAGTACTTC
CDR3: CASSLTTGDTYEQYF

size: -
J: TRBJ2-7
D: TRBD2
V: TRBV5-4
DNA: TGTGCCAGCAGCCTCCCATCGACTAGCGGGAGCCCCTCCGAGCAGTACTTC
CDR3: CASSLPSTSGSPSEQYF

size: large
J: TRBJ2-6
D: -
V: TRBV4-2
DNA: TGTGCCAGCAGCCAAGACTTGGGCTCCTACTCTGGGGCCAACGTCCTGACTTTC
CDR3: CASSQDLGSYSGANVLTF

size: -
J: TRBJ1-1
D: -
V: TRBV5-4
DNA: TGTGCCAGCAGCTTAGGGGGAGCCAACAGGGACACTGAAGCTTTCTTT
CDR3: CASSLGGANRDTEAFF

size: -
J: TRBJ1-2
D: TRBD1
V: TRBV18
DNA: TGTGCCAGCTCACCGACAGGGTCATCTAACTATGGCTACACCTTC
CDR3: CASSPTGSSNYGYTF

size: -
J: TRBJ1-2
D: -
V: TRBV10-3
DNA: TGTGCCATCAGTGACACAGGGTTAGGAGGCTATGGCTACACCTTC
CDR3: CAISDTGLGGYGYTF

size: -
J: TRBJ1-5
D: -
V: TRBV21-1
DNA: TGTGCCAGCAGCAAAGGCGGGGACAGGGACAATCAGCCCCAGCATTTT
CDR3: CASSKGGDRDNQPQHF

size: -
J: TRBJ2-3
D: -
V: TRBV9
DNA: TGTGCCAGCAGCGCCAGGATTAGCACAGATACGCAGTATTTT
CDR3: CASSARISTDTQYF

size: -
J: TRBJ1-1
D: -
V: TRBV7-2
DNA: TGTGCCAGCAGCTTAGGATCCGGGATGAACACTGAAGCTTTCTTT
CDR3: CASSLGSGMNTEAFF

size: -
J: TRBJ2-2
D: -
V: TRBV21-1
DNA: TGTGCCAGCAGCCCGAGGCCGATCGAGGAGCTGTTTTTT
CDR3: CASSPRPIEELFF

size: -
J: TRBJ1-5
D: -
V: TRBV7-9
DNA: TGTGCCAGCAGCGGAAGCAGGGATCCCGCCGGCAATCAGCCCCAGCATTTT
CDR3: CASSGSRDPAGNQPQHF

size: -
J: TRBJ1-1
D: -
V: TRBV6-5
DNA: TGTGCCAGCTCCCCAGTAGCCGCGAACACTGAAGCTTTCTTT
CDR3: CASSPVAANTEAFF

size: -
J: TRBJ1-1
D: -
V: TRBV7-2
DNA: TGTGCCAGCAGCCAATACGGTACGGGCACTGAAGCTTTCTTT
CDR3: CASSQYGTGTEAFF

size: -
J: TRBJ1-2
D: TRBD1
V: TRBV4-1
DNA: TGCGCCAGCAGCTACGGACAGGGGGCGAGGGTCTATGGCTACACCTTC
CDR3: CASSYGQGARVYGYTF

size: -
J: TRBJ2-1
D: -
V: TRBV25-1
DNA: TGTGCCAGCAGTGAATTTGGCGGGACAGTGGGAATGGGCAATGAGCAGTTCTTC
CDR3: CASSEFGGTVGMGNEQFF

size: -
J: TRBJ2-1
D: -
V: TRBV7-9
DNA: TGTGCCAGCAGCTCCCCGGCTGGAGGGAAGCCTGCAAATGAGCAGTTCTTC
CDR3: CASSSPAGGKPANEQFF

size: -
J: TRBJ1-1
D: -
V: TRBV7-8
DNA: TGTGCCAGCAGCTTCGGACAGATGAACACTGAAGCTTTCTTT
CDR3: CASSFGQMNTEAFF

size: -
J: TRBJ2-1
D: -
V: TRBV5-1
DNA: TGCGCCAGCAGCACGGACAATCTCGGTGAGCAGTTCTTC
CDR3: CASSTDNLGEQFF

size: -
J: TRBJ1-3
D: TRBD1
V: TRBV19
DNA: TGTGCCAGTAGTATCAGGGGGCCTGCTGGAAACACCATATATTTT
CDR3: CASSIRGPAGNTIYF

size: -
J: TRBJ1-1
D: -
V: TRBV15
DNA: TGTGCCACCAGCAGAGATCAGGGAGGGGGGGAAGCTTTCTTT
CDR3: CATSRDQGGGEAFF

size: -
J: TRBJ1-2
D: -
V: TRBV14
DNA: TGTGCCAGCAGCCAAGAGCACAGGCAGGGGAGTGGCTACACCTTC
CDR3: CASSQEHRQGSGYTF

size: -
J: TRBJ1-5
D: -
V: TRBV10-3
DNA: TGTGCCATCAGTGAGGCAGACTCTATTAGCAATCAGCCCCAGCATTTT
CDR3: CAISEADSISNQPQHF

size: -
J: TRBJ2-1
D: -
V: TRBV29-1
DNA: TGCAGCGTTGAGGCAGCCTACAATGAGCAGTTCTTC
CDR3: CSVEAAYNEQFF

size: -
J: TRBJ1-5
D: -
V: TRBV19
DNA: TGTGCCAGTAGGTTAACGGGATCAAGCAATCAGCCCCAGCATTTT
CDR3: CASRLTGSSNQPQHF

size: -
J: TRBJ1-1
D: TRBD1
V: TRBV2
DNA: TGTGCCAGCAGCGGGGGAACCACAACCGGGACAGTTTTTATGAACACTGAAGCTTTCTTT
CDR3: CASSGGTTTGTVFMNTEAFF

size: -
J: TRBJ1-1
D: -
V: TRBV27
DNA: TGTGCCAGCAGTCCAATAGCTTACCCTGAAGCTTTCTTT
CDR3: CASSPIAYPEAFF

size: -
J: TRBJ2-7
D: -
V: TRBV6-4
DNA: TGTGCCAACCCCCACTCAGGTTCCAGCGGATTCTACGAGCAGTACTTC
CDR3: CANPHSGSSGFYEQYF

size: -
J: TRBJ1-1
D: TRBD1
V: TRBV18
DNA: TGTGCCAGCTCACCAAGTCAGGGGGACACTGAAGCTTTCTTT
CDR3: CASSPSQGDTEAFF

size: -
J: TRBJ2-7
D: TRBD2
V: TRBV10-3
DNA: TGTGCCATCAGCCCCGGGACTAGCGGGAGTTACGAGCAGTACTTC
CDR3: CAISPGTSGSYEQYF